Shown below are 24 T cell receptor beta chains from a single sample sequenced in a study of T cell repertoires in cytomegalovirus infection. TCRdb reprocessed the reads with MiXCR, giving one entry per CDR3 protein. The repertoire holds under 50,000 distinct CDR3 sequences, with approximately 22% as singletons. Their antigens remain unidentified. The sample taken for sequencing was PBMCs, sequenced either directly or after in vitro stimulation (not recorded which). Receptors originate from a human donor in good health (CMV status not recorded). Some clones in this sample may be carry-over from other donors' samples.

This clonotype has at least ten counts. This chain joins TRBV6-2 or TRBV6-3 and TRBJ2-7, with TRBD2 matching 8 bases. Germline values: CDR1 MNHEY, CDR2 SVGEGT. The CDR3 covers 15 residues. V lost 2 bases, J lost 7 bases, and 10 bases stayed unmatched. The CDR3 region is CASSYGGGRYGEQYV. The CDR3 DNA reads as TGTGCCAGCAGTTACGGCGGGGGGCGATATGGGGAGCAGTACGTC.

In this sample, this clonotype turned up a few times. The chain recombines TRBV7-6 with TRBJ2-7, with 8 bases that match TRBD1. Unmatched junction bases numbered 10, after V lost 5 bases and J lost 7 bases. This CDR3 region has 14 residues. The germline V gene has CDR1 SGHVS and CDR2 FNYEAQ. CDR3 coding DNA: TGTGCCAGCAGCCACGGACAGGGTATGAGAGAGCAGTACTTC. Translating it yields CASSHGQGMREQYF.

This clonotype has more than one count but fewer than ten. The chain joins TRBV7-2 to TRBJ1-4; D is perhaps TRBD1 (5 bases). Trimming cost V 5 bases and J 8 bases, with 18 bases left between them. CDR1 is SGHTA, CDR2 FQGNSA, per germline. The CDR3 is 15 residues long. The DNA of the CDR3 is TGTGCCAGCAGCCACCCTAGGGGTGATCGAGAAAAACTGTTTTTT. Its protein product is CASSHPRGDREKLFF. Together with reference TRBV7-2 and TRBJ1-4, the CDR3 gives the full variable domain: GAGVSQSPSNKVTEKGKDVELRCDPISGHTALYWYRQSLGQGLEFLIYFQGNSAPDKSGLPSDRFSAERTGGSVSTLTIQRTQQEDSAVYLCASSHPRGDREKLFFGSGTQLSVL.

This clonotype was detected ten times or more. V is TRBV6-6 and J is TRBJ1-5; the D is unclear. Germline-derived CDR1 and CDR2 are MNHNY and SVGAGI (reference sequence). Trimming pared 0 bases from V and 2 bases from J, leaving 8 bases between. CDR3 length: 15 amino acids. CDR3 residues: CASSYSLLGNQPQHF. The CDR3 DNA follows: TGTGCCAGCAGTTACTCGCTCCTGGGCAATCAGCCCCAGCATTTT.

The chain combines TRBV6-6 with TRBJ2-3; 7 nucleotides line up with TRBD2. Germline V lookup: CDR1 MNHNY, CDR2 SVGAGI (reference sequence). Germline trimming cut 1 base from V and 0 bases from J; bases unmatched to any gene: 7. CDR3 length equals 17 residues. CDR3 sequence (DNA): TGTGCCAGCAGTTACTTATCTAGCGGTGCCAGCACAGATACGCAGTATTTT. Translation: CASSYLSSGASTDTQYF.

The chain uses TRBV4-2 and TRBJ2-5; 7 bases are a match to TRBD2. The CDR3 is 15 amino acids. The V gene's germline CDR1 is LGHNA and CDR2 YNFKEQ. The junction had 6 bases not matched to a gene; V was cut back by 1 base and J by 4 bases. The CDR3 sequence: CASSQVRGVRETQYF. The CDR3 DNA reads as TGTGCCAGCAGCCAAGTCCGGGGGGTCAGAGAGACCCAGTACTTC.

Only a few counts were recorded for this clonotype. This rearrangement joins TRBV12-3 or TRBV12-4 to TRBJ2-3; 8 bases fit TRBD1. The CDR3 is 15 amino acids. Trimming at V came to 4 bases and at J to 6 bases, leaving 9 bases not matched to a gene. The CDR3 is CASSSRDRSTDTQYF. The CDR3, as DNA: TGTGCCAGCAGTTCCCGGGACAGGTCAACGGATACGCAGTATTTT.

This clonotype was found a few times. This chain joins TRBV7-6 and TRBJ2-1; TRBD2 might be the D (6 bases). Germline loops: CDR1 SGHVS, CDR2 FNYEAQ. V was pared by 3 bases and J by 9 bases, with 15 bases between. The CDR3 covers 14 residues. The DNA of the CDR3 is TGTGCCAGCAGCTTCCAGCGGGTGTTAAGTGAGCAGTTCTTC. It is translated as CASSFQRVLSEQFF.

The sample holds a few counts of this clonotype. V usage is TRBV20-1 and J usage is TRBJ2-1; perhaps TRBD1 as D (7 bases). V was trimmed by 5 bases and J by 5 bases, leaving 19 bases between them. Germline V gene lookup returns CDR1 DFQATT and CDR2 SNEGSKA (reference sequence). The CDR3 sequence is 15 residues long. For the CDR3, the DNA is TGCAGTGCTGACCCTCTAAGCAGGGGGGACAATGAGCAGTTCTTC. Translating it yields CSADPLSRGDNEQFF.

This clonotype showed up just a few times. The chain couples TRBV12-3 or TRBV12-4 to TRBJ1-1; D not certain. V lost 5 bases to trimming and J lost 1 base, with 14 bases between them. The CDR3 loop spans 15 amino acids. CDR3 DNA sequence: TGTGCCAGCAGTCCACTTATAGGACCGAACACTGAAGCTTTCTTT. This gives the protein CASSPLIGPNTEAFF.

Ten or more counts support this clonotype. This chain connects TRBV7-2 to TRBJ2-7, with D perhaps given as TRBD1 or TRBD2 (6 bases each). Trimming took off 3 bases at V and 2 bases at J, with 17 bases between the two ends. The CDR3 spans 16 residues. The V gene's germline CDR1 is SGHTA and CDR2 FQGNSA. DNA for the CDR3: TGTGCCAGCAGCTTCATCGGGGGCGGGTCGACCTACGAGCAGTACTTC. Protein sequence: CASSFIGGGSTYEQYF.

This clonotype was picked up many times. CDR3 sequence reads: CASSQGLARLFF. DNA for the CDR3: TGCGCCAGCAGCCAGGGACTAGCTCGGCTGTTTTTT. The V gene is TRBV4-1, the J gene TRBJ2-2, with 9 bases aligning to TRBD2. V lost 3 bases to trimming and J lost 13 bases; unmatched junction nucleotides: 3. Germline values: CDR1 MGHRA, CDR2 YSYEKL. The CDR3 is made up of 12 amino acids.

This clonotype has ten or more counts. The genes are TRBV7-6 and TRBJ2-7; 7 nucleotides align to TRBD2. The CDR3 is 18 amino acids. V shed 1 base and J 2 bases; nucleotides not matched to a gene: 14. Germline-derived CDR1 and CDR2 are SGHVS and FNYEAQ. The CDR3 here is CASSLEVGGWRGAYEQYF. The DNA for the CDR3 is TGTGCCAGCAGCTTAGAGGTGGGAGGGTGGCGGGGTGCCTACGAGCAGTACTTC. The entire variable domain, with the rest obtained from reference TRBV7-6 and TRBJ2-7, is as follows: GAGVSQSPRYKVTKRGQDVALRCDPISGHVSLYWYRQALGQGPEFLTYFNYEAQQDKSGLPNDRFSAERPEGSISTLTIQRTEQRDSAMYRCASSLEVGGWRGAYEQYFGPGTRLTVT.

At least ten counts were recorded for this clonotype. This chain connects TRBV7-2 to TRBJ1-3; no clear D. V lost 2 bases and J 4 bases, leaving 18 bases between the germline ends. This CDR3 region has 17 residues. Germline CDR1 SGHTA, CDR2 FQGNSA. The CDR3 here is CASSLYPRGGSGNTIYF. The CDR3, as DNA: TGTGCCAGCAGCTTATACCCTCGGGGAGGGTCCGGAAACACCATATATTTT. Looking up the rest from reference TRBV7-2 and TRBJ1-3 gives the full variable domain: GAGVSQSPSNKVTEKGKDVELRCDPISGHTALYWYRQSLGQGLEFLIYFQGNSAPDKSGLPSDRFSAERTGGSVSTLTIQRTQQEDSAVYLCASSLYPRGGSGNTIYFGEGSWLTVV.

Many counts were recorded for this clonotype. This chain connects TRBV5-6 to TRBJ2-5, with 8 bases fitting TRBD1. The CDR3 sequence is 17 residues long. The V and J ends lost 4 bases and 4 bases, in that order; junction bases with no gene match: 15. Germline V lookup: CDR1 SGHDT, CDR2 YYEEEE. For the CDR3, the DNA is TGTGCCAGCAGCCTACCACCTACGAAACAGGGGGGAGAGACCCAGTACTTC. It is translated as CASSLPPTKQGGETQYF.

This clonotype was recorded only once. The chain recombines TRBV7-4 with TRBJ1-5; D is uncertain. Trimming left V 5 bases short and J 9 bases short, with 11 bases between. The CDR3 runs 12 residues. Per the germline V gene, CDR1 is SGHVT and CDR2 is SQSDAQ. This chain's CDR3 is CASSASHGPQHF. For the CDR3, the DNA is TGTGCCAGCAGCGCTTCCCATGGGCCCCAGCATTTT.

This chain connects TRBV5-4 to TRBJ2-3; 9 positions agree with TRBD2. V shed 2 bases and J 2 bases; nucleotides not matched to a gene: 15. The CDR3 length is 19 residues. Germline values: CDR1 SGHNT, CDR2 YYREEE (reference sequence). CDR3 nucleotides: TGTGCCAGCAGCTTCGGCCCGGGGACTAGCCCTTCTACCACAGATACGCAGTATTTT. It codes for CASSFGPGTSPSTTDTQYF.

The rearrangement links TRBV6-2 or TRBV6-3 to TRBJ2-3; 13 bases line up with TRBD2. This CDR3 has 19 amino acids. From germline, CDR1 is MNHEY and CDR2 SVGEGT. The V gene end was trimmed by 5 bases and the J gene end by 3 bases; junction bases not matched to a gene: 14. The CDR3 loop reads CASSTPPGLAGIATDTQYF. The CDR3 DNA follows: TGTGCCAGCAGTACGCCACCGGGACTAGCGGGAATTGCGACAGATACGCAGTATTTT.

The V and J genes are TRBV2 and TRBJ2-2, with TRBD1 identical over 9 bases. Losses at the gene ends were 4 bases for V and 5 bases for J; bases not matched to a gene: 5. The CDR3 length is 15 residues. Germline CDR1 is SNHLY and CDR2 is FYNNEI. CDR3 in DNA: TGTGCCAGCAGTGTGTGGACAGGGGTTACCGGGGAGCTGTTTTTT. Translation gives CASSVWTGVTGELFF.

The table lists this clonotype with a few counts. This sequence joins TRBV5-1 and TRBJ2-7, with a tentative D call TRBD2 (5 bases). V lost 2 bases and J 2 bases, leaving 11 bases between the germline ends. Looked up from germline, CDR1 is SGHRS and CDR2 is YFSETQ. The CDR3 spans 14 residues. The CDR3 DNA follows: TGCGCCAGCAGCTTAGCGGCCAGCCCCTACGAGCAGTACTTC. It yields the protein CASSLAASPYEQYF.

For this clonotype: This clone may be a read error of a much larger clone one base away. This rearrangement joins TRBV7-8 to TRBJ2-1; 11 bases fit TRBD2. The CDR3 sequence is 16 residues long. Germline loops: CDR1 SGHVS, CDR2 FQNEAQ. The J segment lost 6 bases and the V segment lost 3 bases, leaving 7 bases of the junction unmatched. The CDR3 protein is CASSFVSTSGSNEQFF. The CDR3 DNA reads TGTGCCAGCAGCTTTGTAAGTACTAGCGGGAGCAATGAGCAGTTCTTC.

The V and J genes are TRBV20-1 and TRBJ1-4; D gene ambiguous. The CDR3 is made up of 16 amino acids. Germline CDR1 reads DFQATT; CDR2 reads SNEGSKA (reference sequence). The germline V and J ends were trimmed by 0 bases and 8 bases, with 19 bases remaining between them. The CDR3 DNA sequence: TGCAGTGCTAGAGATGTGGGGATTTCGGAGTACGAAAAACTGTTTTTT. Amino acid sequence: CSARDVGISEYEKLFF.

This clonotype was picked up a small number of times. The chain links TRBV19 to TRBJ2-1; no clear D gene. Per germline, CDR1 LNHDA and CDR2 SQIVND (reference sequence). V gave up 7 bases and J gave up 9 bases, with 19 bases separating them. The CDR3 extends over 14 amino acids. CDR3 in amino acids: CASTHSWGGGEQFF. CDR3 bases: TGTGCCAGTACTCACTCATGGGGTGGCGGTGAGCAGTTCTTC.

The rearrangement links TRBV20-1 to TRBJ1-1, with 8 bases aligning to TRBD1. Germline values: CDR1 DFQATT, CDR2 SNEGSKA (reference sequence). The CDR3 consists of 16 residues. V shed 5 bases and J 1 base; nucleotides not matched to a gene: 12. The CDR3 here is CSAPHRQGAANTEAFF. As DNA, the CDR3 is TGCAGTGCTCCACACAGGCAGGGGGCTGCGAACACTGAAGCTTTCTTT.